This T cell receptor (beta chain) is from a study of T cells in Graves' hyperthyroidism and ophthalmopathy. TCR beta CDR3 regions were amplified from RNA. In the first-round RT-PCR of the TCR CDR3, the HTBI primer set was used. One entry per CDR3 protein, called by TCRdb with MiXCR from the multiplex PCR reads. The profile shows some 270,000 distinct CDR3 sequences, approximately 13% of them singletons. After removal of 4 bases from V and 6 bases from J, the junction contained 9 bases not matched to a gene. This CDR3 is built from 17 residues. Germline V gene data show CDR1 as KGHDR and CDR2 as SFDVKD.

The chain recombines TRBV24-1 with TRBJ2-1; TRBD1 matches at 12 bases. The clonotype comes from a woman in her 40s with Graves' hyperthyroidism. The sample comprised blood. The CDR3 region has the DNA TGTGCCACCAGTGACTGGGGACAGGGGGCATGGGGCAATGAGCAGTTCTTC. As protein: CATSDWGQGAWGNEQFF.